A single sample gave rise to the 28 T cell receptor beta chains below, sequenced in a study of cytomegalovirus exposure and HLA in healthy donors. Primers for the PCR totalled 60 Vbeta and 13 Jbeta. Measured with immunoSEQ multiplex PCR; TCRdb has only the in-frame clones, and not every one. In the table there are a few hundred thousand clones, 75% to 85% of which are singletons. The specimen was PBMCs. The receptors were sampled from a woman in her fifties or sixties in good health and CMV-seropositive.

J is TRBJ2-3 and V is TRBV9; D is undetermined. The germline V gene has CDR1 SGDLS and CDR2 YYNGEE. The V end was cut by 1 base, the J end by 4 bases, with 10 bases between. The CDR3 totals 14 residues. The CDR3 sequence: CASSVLDWADTQYF. In DNA form, the CDR3 reads TGTGCCAGCAGCGTACTAGATTGGGCAGATACGCAGTATTTT. Full variable domain (remainder filled in from reference TRBV9 and TRBJ2-3): DSGVTQTPKHLITATGQRVTLRCSPRSGDLSVYWYQQSLDQGLQFLIQYYNGEERAKGNILERFSAQQFPDLHSELNLSSLELGDSALYFCASSVLDWADTQYFGPGTRLTVL.

The count of this clone is one. V gene TRBV29-1 combines with J gene TRBJ2-5; possible D gene TRBD1, 6 bases. Trimming stripped 7 bases from V and 2 bases from J, with 14 bases between. The CDR3 length is 13 residues. The V gene's germline CDR1 is SQVTM and CDR2 ANQGSEA. The CDR3 loop reads CSGNTGIQETQYF. The CDR3 DNA follows: TGCAGCGGTAACACAGGGATTCAAGAGACCCAGTACTTC.

The CDR3 DNA follows: TGTGCCAGCAGCCCCGGACTGGGTGGAAACACCATATATTTT. Its translation: CASSPGLGGNTIYF. The V call is TRBV7-2, the J call TRBJ1-3; no clear D. V lost 5 bases to trimming and J lost 3 bases, with 11 bases between them. CDR1 SGHTA and CDR2 FQGNSA come from the germline V gene. The CDR3 is 14 amino acids.

This clone has more than one count but fewer than ten. This chain uses TRBV18 with TRBJ1-2; 7 bases are a match to TRBD1. V was clipped by 0 bases and J by 4 bases; unmatched bases: 2. Germline CDR1 KGHSH, CDR2 LQKENI. This CDR3 region has 14 residues. CDR3 sequence (DNA): TGTGCCAGCTCACCACCGCCAGGGGGCTATGGCTACACCTTC. Encoded protein: CASSPPPGGYGYTF.

The gene calls are TRBV7-7 and TRBJ2-2; TRBD1 matches at 9 bases. V was clipped by 5 bases and J by 3 bases; unmatched bases: 10. CDR3 length: 17 residues. Germline CDR1 is SSHAT and CDR2 is FNYEAQ (reference sequence). For the CDR3, the DNA is TGTGCCAGCAGCCCGTCGACCGGGACAGGGCACACCGGGGAGCTGTTTTTT. Its translation: CASSPSTGTGHTGELFF.

The gene calls are TRBV6-5 and TRBJ2-7; 11 bases are shared with TRBD2. V shed 3 bases, J shed 3 bases, and the junction held 4 bases outside the gene matches. The CDR3 totals 15 residues. In germline, CDR1 is MNHEY, CDR2 SVGAGI. CDR3 residues: CASSYVLAGVYEQYF. The CDR3 nucleotides read TGTGCCAGCAGTTATGTACTAGCGGGAGTCTACGAGCAGTACTTC.

The chain couples TRBV21-1 to TRBJ1-1; the tabulated D call, TRBD1, remains unverified against the DNA. TRBV21-1 corresponds to a pseudogene. There are 14 residues in the CDR3. CDR3 nucleotide sequence: TGTGCCAGCAGCAAGGGACAGGGATGGAGTGAAGCTTTCTTT. It specifies CASSKGQGWSEAFF.

The CDR3 DNA follows: TGCGCCAGCGGAAACCCGATGGGACTAGCGGGACCCGGGGAGCTGTTTTTT. Residues: CASGNPMGLAGPGELFF. V and J are TRBV5-1 and TRBJ2-2; 13 nucleotides match TRBD2. With 7 bases clipped from V and 6 bases from J, the junction kept 12 bases outside the gene matches. This CDR3 is built from 17 residues. Per the germline V gene, CDR1 is SGHRS and CDR2 is YFSETQ.

The rearrangement links TRBV5-6 to TRBJ2-7; D is ambiguous. Germline V lookup: CDR1 SGHDT, CDR2 YYEEEE. This CDR3 has 13 residues. V was shortened by 1 base and J by 2 bases, with 7 bases between the two germline ends. CDR3 coding DNA: TGTGCCAGCAGCTTGCGTAGCCCCTACGAGCAGTACTTC. It translates to CASSLRSPYEQYF.

The CDR3 is CASSVDSQRGGDTQYF. The CDR3 DNA sequence: TGTGCCAGCAGTGTGGACAGTCAGCGGGGGGGGGATACGCAGTATTTT. This chain joins TRBV6-1 and TRBJ2-3; 10 nucleotides align to TRBD2. V gave up 4 bases and J gave up 6 bases; unmatched junction bases: 10. The CDR3 is made up of 16 amino acids. Germline CDR1 reads MNHNS; CDR2 reads SASEGT.

The genes are TRBV7-2 and TRBJ1-1; D remains ambiguous. The CDR3 covers 13 residues. V lost 5 bases and J 2 bases, leaving 9 bases between the germline ends. Germline V lookup: CDR1 SGHTA, CDR2 FQGNSA. The CDR3 DNA reads as TGTGCCAGCAGCGTGGAGGTAAACACTGAAGCTTTCTTT. Translating it yields CASSVEVNTEAFF.

The gene calls are TRBV15 and TRBJ2-3, with D perhaps TRBD2 (5 bases). V lost 1 base to trimming and J lost 5 bases, with 16 bases between them. The CDR3 totals 16 residues. In germline, CDR1 is LNHNV, CDR2 YYDKDF (reference sequence). This CDR3 is CATSRGSTGYLDTQYF. The CDR3 DNA is TGTGCCACCAGCAGAGGCTCCACGGGGTATTTAGATACGCAGTATTTT.

The chain employs TRBV2 and TRBJ2-5; 9 positions match TRBD1. The CDR3 is 16 amino acids. Germline-derived CDR1 and CDR2 are SNHLY and FYNNEI. J was trimmed by 7 bases and V by 5 bases; bases with no gene match: 14. The CDR3 here is CASSLSYRGHLGTQYF. The DNA for the CDR3 is TGTGCCAGCAGTCTTAGCTACAGGGGGCATTTAGGGACCCAGTACTTC. Based on the CDR3 plus reference TRBV2 and TRBJ2-5, the full variable domain is EPEVTQTPSHQVTQMGQEVILRCVPISNHLYFYWYRQILGQKVEFLVSFYNNEISEKSEIFDDQFSVERPDGSNFTLKIRSTKLEDSAMYFCASSLSYRGHLGTQYFGPGTRLLVL.

J is TRBJ2-7 and V is TRBV10-3, with 7 bases fitting TRBD1. Germline values: CDR1 ENHRY, CDR2 SYGVKD. CDR3 size: 13 residues. V shed 7 bases, J shed 2 bases, and the junction held 5 bases outside the gene matches. CDR3 in amino acids: CAINSGTAYEQYF. For the CDR3, the DNA is TGTGCCATCAATTCCGGGACAGCCTACGAGCAGTACTTC.

The rearrangement uses TRBV18 and TRBJ2-7, with 9 bases that match TRBD2. The germline V gene has CDR1 KGHSH and CDR2 LQKENI. This CDR3 spans 15 amino acids. The trim removed 3 bases at V and 3 bases at J, leaving 6 bases unmatched. Here the CDR3 DNA reads TGTGCCAGCTCACCGGCTAGCGGGGTAAACTACGAGCAGTACTTC. Residues: CASSPASGVNYEQYF.

This chain joins TRBV28 and TRBJ2-4, with D possibly TRBD1 on 6 matching bases. The V gene's germline CDR1 is MDHEN and CDR2 SYDVKM. This CDR3 has 16 residues. V was trimmed by 4 bases and J by 5 bases, leaving 18 bases between them. The CDR3: CASSSPSISGENIQYF. DNA for the CDR3: TGTGCCAGCAGTTCGCCCTCAATTTCAGGGGAAAACATTCAGTACTTC.

J is TRBJ2-3 and V is TRBV11-2; D is perhaps TRBD2 (6 bases). The germline V gene has CDR1 SGHAT and CDR2 FQNNGV. The CDR3 has 15 residues. Trimming shortened V by 1 base and J by 2 bases, and 10 bases separated the two germline ends. The CDR3 nucleotides read TGTGCCAGCAGCTTAGTTGCGGGGAACACAGATACGCAGTATTTT. Amino acids: CASSLVAGNTDTQYF.

The chain combines TRBV5-6 with TRBJ2-5, with 12 bases that match TRBD1. Germline loops: CDR1 SGHDT, CDR2 YYEEEE. V dropped 5 bases and J dropped 5; count of bases not matched to a gene: 4. The length of the CDR3 is 14 residues. CDR3 in amino acids: CASRAGTGGETQYF. The CDR3 coding sequence is TGTGCCAGCAGGGCCGGGACAGGGGGCGAGACCCAGTACTTC.

The sample holds one count of this clone. The chain uses TRBV6-5 and TRBJ1-4; TRBD1 matches 8 bases. Germline V CDR1 and CDR2: MNHEY, SVGAGI. The ends lost 1 base at V and 4 bases at J; junction bases unmatched: 2. This CDR3 comprises 15 residues. The CDR3 DNA sequence: TGTGCCAGCAGTTACTATGGACAGGGTAATGAAAAACTGTTTTTT. This gives the protein CASSYYGQGNEKLFF.

The rearrangement joins TRBV30 to TRBJ2-7, with 10 bases lining up with TRBD2. Per the germline V gene, CDR1 is GTSNPN and CDR2 is SVGIG (reference sequence). V gave up 2 bases and J gave up 0 bases; unmatched junction bases: 1. This CDR3 is built from 14 residues. CDR3 DNA sequence: TGTGCCTGGAGTCGGACTAGCGGCTCCTACGAGCAGTACTTC. Residues: CAWSRTSGSYEQYF.

V gene TRBV6-5 combines with J gene TRBJ2-3; 7 nucleotides agree with TRBD1. The CDR3 extends over 15 amino acids. CDR1 is MNHEY, CDR2 SVGAGI, per germline. The V gene end was trimmed by 0 bases and the J gene end by 2 bases; junction bases not matched to a gene: 2. The CDR3 reads CASSYSGGYTDTQYF. CDR3 bases: TGTGCCAGCAGTTACTCAGGGGGCTACACAGATACGCAGTATTTT.

The chain employs TRBV29-1 and TRBJ2-5; weak D call: TRBD2 (5 bases). The CDR3 contains 15 residues. Trimming cost V 0 bases and J 6 bases, with 17 bases left between them. Germline V gives CDR1 SQVTM, CDR2 ANQGSEA. The chain's CDR3 is CSVEDLGVLGKTQYF. In nucleotides, the CDR3 is TGCAGCGTTGAAGATCTCGGGGTGCTTGGAAAGACCCAGTACTTC.

This clone has just one count. In the same sample, other DNA sequences code for this CDR3. The chain uses TRBV29-1 and TRBJ2-7, with 10 positions matching TRBD1. The CDR3 extends over 14 amino acids. CDR1 is SQVTM, CDR2 ANQGSEA, per germline. After removal of 3 bases from V and 2 bases from J, the junction contained 4 bases not matched to a gene. In DNA, the CDR3 is TGCAGCGTTGAGCCGGGACAGGGGACCTACGAGCAGTACTTC. It codes for CSVEPGQGTYEQYF.

The J gene is TRBJ1-2, the V gene TRBV28; no firm D call. Germline loops: CDR1 MDHEN, CDR2 SYDVKM. The CDR3 is 11 residues long. The V and J ends lost 7 bases and 5 bases respectively, with 8 bases between them. The CDR3 reads CASNWAYGYTF. The CDR3 DNA follows: TGTGCCAGCAATTGGGCTTATGGCTACACCTTC.

This chain connects TRBV5-1 to TRBJ2-3; 12 bases align to TRBD2. The CDR3 length is 12 residues. Germline loops: CDR1 SGHRS, CDR2 YFSETQ. J lost 11 bases, V lost 7 bases, and 5 bases had no gene match. The CDR3 protein is CASRLAGEGQYF. In nucleotides, the CDR3 is TGCGCCAGCCGACTAGCGGGAGAGGGGCAGTATTTT.

The CDR3 sequence is CSVADRKNTEAFF. The CDR3 DNA is TGCAGCGTTGCTGACAGAAAGAACACTGAAGCTTTCTTT. V usage is TRBV29-1 and J usage is TRBJ1-1, with D possibly TRBD1 on 5 matching bases. Germline V CDR1 and CDR2: SQVTM, ANQGSEA. V lost 4 bases, J lost 1 base, and 10 bases lay in between. CDR3 size: 13 residues. The entire variable domain, with the rest obtained from reference TRBV29-1 and TRBJ1-1, is as follows: SAVISQKPSRDICQRGTSLTIQCQVDSQVTMMFWYRQQPGQSLTLIATANQGSEATYESGFVIDKFPISRPNLTFSTLTVSNMSPEDSSIYLCSVADRKNTEAFFGQGTRLTVV.

The chain carries TRBV28 and TRBJ1-5, with D unresolved. V lost 1 base to trimming and J lost 11 bases, with 6 bases between them. CDR1 is MDHEN, CDR2 SYDVKM, per germline. The CDR3 runs to 11 residues. Here the CDR3 DNA reads TGTGCCAGCAGTTTATCTACGGCCCAGCATTTT. Amino acids: CASSLSTAQHF.

This chain joins TRBV25-1 and TRBJ2-3, with 7 bases fitting TRBD2. The length of the CDR3 is 13 residues. The germline gives CDR1 MGHDK, CDR2 SYGVNS. V shed 11 bases and J 2 bases; nucleotides not matched to a gene: 7. CDR3 nucleotides: TGTGCCTATACTAGCGCCTACACAGATACGCAGTATTTT. This translates into CAYTSAYTDTQYF.